This T cell receptor beta chain was sequenced in a study of beta chain features in type 1 diabetes. Study overall: There were 107,917,701 sorted cells examined across all samples. Study-level findings and limits: For patients, the naive, central memory and Treg TCRB repertoires appeared more alike than for healthy donors.

The V end lost 4 bases, the J end lost 2 bases, and 8 bases lay between the germline ends. The germline CDR1 and CDR2 sequences are SQVTM and ANQGSEA. This CDR3 has 12 amino acids. The table lists this clone with a few counts. Its antigen is unknown. Sorted cells reached over 95% purity in every population. Expressed TCRB transcripts got sequenced, as all isolated RNA was reverse transcribed. Profiled with immunoSEQ multiplex PCR; TCRdb holds only in-frame clones, not every one. The table has approximately 470,000 clones, about 32% seen once. The source material was naive CD4+ T cells from blood. This clonotype was sampled from a man younger than 30 in good health. The V gene is TRBV29-1, the J gene TRBJ1-2; D is unresolved. The CDR3 DNA reads as TGCAGCGTTGCTTACCTGAACTATGGCTACACCTTC. Translating gives CSVAYLNYGYTF.